The 24 T cell receptor beta chains listed next were all sequenced from one sample in a study of blood T cell repertoires in COVID-19. Libraries were prepared by immunoSEQ multiplex PCR; TCRdb keeps only in-frame clonotypes and omits some of them. Here the sample spans fewer than 80,000 clones, approximately 84% being singletons. The sample was peripheral blood. All receptors derive from a man between 45 and 60 years old with COVID-19, enrolled during active disease.

CDR3 protein: CASSEARLWVSSYNSPLHF. The CDR3 DNA reads as TGTGCCAGCAGTGAAGCGCGGCTTTGGGTTAGCTCCTATAATTCACCCCTCCACTTT. The rearrangement uses TRBV6-1 and TRBJ1-6, with D hard to call. The V end lost 0 bases, the J end lost 0 bases, and 15 bases lay between the germline ends. Germline CDR1 and CDR2: MNHNS and SASEGT. The CDR3 spans 19 residues.

This rearrangement joins TRBV30 to TRBJ1-5, with 11 bases matching TRBD1. CDR1 and CDR2 from the germline V gene are GTSNPN and SVGIG (reference sequence). V lost 5 bases and J lost 7; bases outside the gene matches: 4. The CDR3 is 13 amino acids. In nucleotides, the CDR3 is TGTGCCTGGGGACAGGGGGCAGGACAGCCCCAGCATTTT. It is translated as CAWGQGAGQPQHF.

V gene TRBV12-3 or TRBV12-4 combines with J gene TRBJ2-1; the match to TRBD1 covers 7 bases. This CDR3 spans 13 amino acids. J was trimmed by 7 bases and V by 6 bases; bases with no gene match: 6. The DNA for the CDR3 is TGTGCCAGCAGACCTACAGGGGCGAATGAGCAGTTCTTC. Translation gives CASRPTGANEQFF.

The chain combines TRBV3-1 (or the pseudogene TRBV3-2) with TRBJ2-7; 9 bases are shared with TRBD1. V shed 5 bases, J shed 5 bases, and the junction held 7 bases outside the gene matches. Per germline, CDR1 LGHDT and CDR2 YNNKEL (reference sequence). CDR3 length: 14 residues. The CDR3 loop reads CASSSGQGNDEQYF. The CDR3 DNA reads as TGTGCCAGCAGCTCGGGACAGGGTAACGACGAGCAGTACTTC.

The chain couples TRBV11-2 to TRBJ2-1, with D perhaps matching TRBD2 (6 bases). CDR1 is SGHAT and CDR2 is FQNNGV in the germline V gene. The ends were cut back, 0 bases at V and 6 bases at J, with 12 bases in the middle. The CDR3 length is 15 residues. The CDR3 region is CASSLDHGGINEQFF. CDR3 sequence (DNA): TGTGCCAGCAGCTTAGATCACGGGGGAATCAATGAGCAGTTCTTC.

J is TRBJ1-5 and V is TRBV5-6, with D possibly TRBD1 on 6 matching bases. With 4 bases removed from V and 6 bases from J, the gap between germline ends came to 14 bases. Germline loops: CDR1 SGHDT, CDR2 YYEEEE. The length of the CDR3 is 14 residues. The CDR3 loop reads CASSLMGAPQPQHF. CDR3 DNA: TGTGCCAGCAGCCTAATGGGGGCCCCTCAGCCCCAGCATTTT.

V gene TRBV6-6 combines with J gene TRBJ1-1, with D uncertain. V dropped 5 bases and J dropped 0 bases, with 10 bases sitting between them. The CDR3 length is 14 residues. Germline CDR1 MNHNY, CDR2 SVGAGI (reference sequence). The CDR3 nucleotides are TGTGCCAGCAGTACCTCAGTACTGAACACTGAAGCTTTCTTT. Protein product: CASSTSVLNTEAFF.

This clone has a single count. The chain employs TRBV10-1 and TRBJ2-5; 11 bases fit TRBD1. In germline, CDR1 is WNHNN, CDR2 SYGVQD (reference sequence). The length of the CDR3 is 15 residues. Trimming at V came to 2 bases and at J to 5 bases, leaving 4 bases not matched to a gene. The CDR3 DNA is TGCGCCAGCAGTGAGAGGACAGGGGGCAGGGAGACCCAGTACTTC. This gives the protein CASSERTGGRETQYF.

This sequence joins TRBV6-5 and TRBJ2-7; 8 bases agree with TRBD2. Looked up from germline, CDR1 is MNHEY and CDR2 is SVGAGI. J lost 3 bases, V lost 2 bases, and 0 bases had no gene match. CDR3 size: 13 residues. CDR3 nucleotide sequence: TGTGCCAGCAGTTACGGGACTAGCTACGAGCAGTACTTC. Protein: CASSYGTSYEQYF.

The genes are TRBV7-9 and TRBJ2-5; 9 bases match TRBD1. Germline values: CDR1 SEHNR, CDR2 FQNEAQ (reference sequence). V trimming: 10 bases; J trimming: 5 bases; junction bases outside the gene matches: 5. CDR3 size: 12 residues. Written as DNA, the CDR3 is TGTGCCACGAGGACAGGGGAGGAGACCCAGTACTTC. Residues: CATRTGEETQYF.

This chain uses TRBV5-5 with TRBJ2-1, with D unclear. This CDR3 spans 14 amino acids. The germline CDR1 and CDR2 sequences are SGHKS and YYEKEE (reference sequence). V lost 3 bases to trimming and J lost 6 bases, with 13 bases between them. In DNA, the CDR3 is TGTGCCAGCAGCTCCTATAGTTTTTTCAATGAGCAGTTCTTC. Protein sequence: CASSSYSFFNEQFF. Full variable domain (outside the CDR3, taken from reference TRBV5-5 and TRBJ2-1): DAGVTQSPTHLIKTRGQQVTLRCSPISGHKSVSWYQQVLGQGPQFIFQYYEKEERGRGNFPDRFSARQFPNYSSELNVNALLLGDSALYLCASSSYSFFNEQFFGPGTRLTVL.

This clone has only a few counts. The gene calls are TRBV15 and TRBJ1-1; TRBD1 agrees at 10 bases. The CDR3 spans 18 residues. Trimming at V came to 4 bases and at J to 0 bases, leaving 11 bases not matched to a gene. Germline loops: CDR1 LNHNV, CDR2 YYDKDF (reference sequence). CDR3 sequence reads: CATSKGTGVLRMNTEAFF. For the CDR3, the DNA is TGTGCCACCAGCAAAGGGACAGGGGTATTACGGATGAACACTGAAGCTTTCTTT.

This sequence joins TRBV20-1 and TRBJ1-3; D gene ambiguous. The CDR3 totals 11 residues. V lost 3 bases and J lost 7, with 7 bases in between. Germline-derived CDR1 and CDR2 are DFQATT and SNEGSKA (reference sequence). This CDR3 is CSAREVNTIYF. The CDR3 region has the DNA TGCAGTGCTAGGGAGGTGAACACCATATATTTT.

This clone was counted a single time. This chain connects TRBV4-2 to TRBJ2-7; 10 nucleotides line up with TRBD2. V gave up 0 bases and J gave up 2 bases; unmatched junction bases: 10. Germline-derived CDR1 and CDR2 are LGHNA and YNFKEQ. The CDR3 runs 18 residues. CDR3 amino acids: CASSQEVLAGATPYEQYF. CDR3 in DNA: TGTGCCAGCAGCCAAGAAGTCCTAGCGGGGGCCACCCCCTACGAGCAGTACTTC.

The chain carries TRBV20-1 and TRBJ2-6; TRBD2 might be the D (6 bases). With 3 bases removed from V and 3 bases from J, the gap between germline ends came to 9 bases. The germline gives CDR1 DFQATT, CDR2 SNEGSKA (reference sequence). The CDR3 spans 14 residues. The DNA for the CDR3 is TGCAGTGCTAGTGCGGGGTTTGGGGCCAACGTCCTGACTTTC. It is translated as CSASAGFGANVLTF.

The V gene is TRBV3-1 (or the pseudogene TRBV3-2), the J gene TRBJ2-3, with TRBD2 identical over 12 bases. J lost 8 bases, V lost 1 base, and 13 bases had no gene match. Germline V gives CDR1 LGHDT, CDR2 YNNKEL (reference sequence). CDR3 length: 18 residues. CDR3 region: CASSQVFLAGGRMGTQYF. The CDR3 bases are TGTGCCAGCAGCCAAGTCTTCCTAGCGGGGGGGCGAATGGGTACGCAGTATTTT.

The chain employs TRBV5-6 and TRBJ1-3; 12 nucleotides line up with TRBD1. CDR1 SGHDT and CDR2 YYEEEE come from the germline V gene. The CDR3 contains 15 residues. The ends lost 4 bases at V and 8 bases at J; junction bases unmatched: 7. This CDR3 is CASSQGTGGWDTIYF. The CDR3 nucleotides are TGTGCCAGCAGCCAGGGGACAGGGGGCTGGGACACCATATATTTT.

The chain joins TRBV19 to TRBJ1-2; no firm D call. In germline, CDR1 is LNHDA, CDR2 SQIVND (reference sequence). This CDR3 is built from 12 residues. Trimming left V 5 bases short and J 5 bases short, with 9 bases between. The CDR3 sequence is CASSSVLYGYTF. DNA for the CDR3: TGTGCCAGTAGTTCGGTCTTATATGGCTACACCTTC.

Only one count was recorded for this clone. This chain joins TRBV5-6 and TRBJ1-3; 7 nucleotides match TRBD1. The J segment lost 4 bases and the V segment lost 3 bases, leaving 7 bases of the junction unmatched. Germline V lookup: CDR1 SGHDT, CDR2 YYEEEE. The CDR3 spans 15 residues. CDR3 sequence reads: CASSYRRGGGNTIYF. CDR3 nucleotides: TGTGCCAGCAGCTATCGTCGAGGGGGCGGAAACACCATATATTTT.

This clone was detected only a few times. The V call is TRBV29-1, the J call TRBJ1-1; D ambiguous. The CDR3 is made up of 10 amino acids. V was cut by 7 bases and J by 3 bases, with 6 bases left in between. The germline V gene has CDR1 SQVTM and CDR2 ANQGSEA. CDR3 residues: CSALDTEAFF. CDR3 sequence (DNA): TGCAGCGCCTTAGACACTGAAGCTTTCTTT.

This chain connects TRBV19 to TRBJ1-2, with a tentative D call TRBD1 (5 bases). Trimming removed 3 bases at V and 3 bases at J, with 5 bases between. The CDR3 spans 12 residues. Germline CDR1 is LNHDA and CDR2 is SQIVND (reference sequence). The CDR3 nucleotides are TGTGCCAGTAGTATGACAGACTATGGCTACACCTTC. As protein: CASSMTDYGYTF.

CDR3 sequence: CASSLGQGPEQFF. The CDR3, as DNA: TGCGCCAGCAGCTTAGGACAGGGTCCTGAGCAGTTCTTC. The chain is built from TRBV5-1 and TRBJ2-1, with 8 bases matching TRBD1. The CDR3 is made up of 13 amino acids. Germline-derived CDR1 and CDR2 are SGHRS and YFSETQ. V gave up 2 bases and J gave up 9 bases; unmatched junction bases: 4.

The chain uses TRBV27 and TRBJ1-2; 7 positions match TRBD1. The CDR3 runs to 14 residues. The germline V gene has CDR1 MNHEY and CDR2 SMNVEV (reference sequence). J lost 1 base, V lost 5 bases, and 4 bases had no gene match. The CDR3, as DNA: TGTGCCAGCAGTGTGACAGGGTTTAACTATGGCTACACCTTC. Translating it yields CASSVTGFNYGYTF.

The chain joins TRBV29-1 to TRBJ1-2; TRBD1 might be the D (6 bases). The V gene's germline CDR1 is SQVTM and CDR2 ANQGSEA. The CDR3 has 11 residues. V lost 4 bases, J lost 4 bases, and 7 bases lay in between. CDR3 DNA sequence: TGCAGCGTTGCCAGGGGCTATGGCTACACCTTC. This encodes CSVARGYGYTF.